This T cell receptor beta chain was captured in a study of blood T cell repertoires in COVID-19. About the study: In each case, the material was cDNA or gDNA derived from T cells, B-cell-depleted T cells, or PBMCs.

Adults between about 18 and 89 years of age took part from under 30 US areas. Cohort 3 recovered donors had two negative PCRs, clearance, or symptom resolution. Per germline, CDR1 MNHEY and CDR2 SVGAGI. The CDR3 is 15 residues long. V trimming: 4 bases; J trimming: 1 base; junction bases outside the gene matches: 6. In the original processing: Scientists estimated how many nucleated cells there were by amplifying reference gene primers. Measured with immunoSEQ multiplex PCR; TCRdb has only the in-frame clones, and not every one. The DNA was the basis for D and trimming; V, J and clone size are from that table. The sample shows around 300,000 clones, about 93% of them seen only once.

The V and J genes are TRBV6-5 and TRBJ1-1; 7 nucleotides agree with TRBD1. Material: PBMCs or T cells enriched from blood (not recorded which). The receptor was derived from a woman in her twenties or thirties who had recovered from COVID-19. The CDR3 reads CASSSYRGPNTEAFF. DNA of the CDR3: TGTGCCAGCAGTTCCTACAGGGGTCCGAACACTGAAGCTTTCTTT.